This passage covers 14 T cell receptor beta chains from one sample sequenced in a study of patients with pleural tuberculosis. MiXCR, applied by TCRdb to the reads, yields one record per CDR3 protein. The repertoire holds 25,000 to 30,000 distinct CDR3 sequences, over 15% seen once, with about 3.7% in the top ten. The sequenced sample was peripheral blood. The receptors stem from a human donor with pleural tuberculosis.

This clonotype was seen repeatedly, ten times or more. The rearrangement links TRBV10-2 to TRBJ1-5; D ambiguous. CDR3 length: 13 residues. Germline lookup yields CDR1 WSHSY and CDR2 SAAADI. V was clipped by 4 bases and J by 3 bases, with 7 bases between them. The CDR3 sequence is CASSVSVNQPQHF. Here the CDR3 DNA reads TGCGCCAGCAGTGTTTCGGTCAATCAGCCCCAGCATTTT.

Within the sample, this clonotype is medium-sized. The gene calls are TRBV6-2 or TRBV6-3 and TRBJ1-1, with TRBD1 identical over 8 bases. Germline CDR1 MNHEY, CDR2 SVGEGT. With 2 bases clipped from V and 5 bases from J, the junction kept 7 bases outside the gene matches. The CDR3 sequence is 15 residues long. CDR3 in DNA: TGTGCCAGCAGTTACGGAGGACAGGGAGGTACTGAAGCTTTCTTT. Translating it yields CASSYGGQGGTEAFF.

This clonotype has ten or more counts. As DNA, the CDR3 is TGTGCCACCAGCAGGGACAGGCAGGGGGACTATGGCTACACCTTC. Protein sequence: CATSRDRQGDYGYTF. The chain carries TRBV15 and TRBJ1-2, with 7 nucleotides matching TRBD1. Germline V gene data show CDR1 as LNHNV and CDR2 as YYDKDF (reference sequence). This CDR3 spans 15 amino acids. V was pared by 3 bases and J by 3 bases, with 7 bases of the junction left unmatched. Full variable domain (rest looked up from reference TRBV15 and TRBJ1-2): DAMVIQNPRYQVTQFGKPVTLSCSQTLNHNVMYWYQQKSSQAPKLLFHYYDKDFNNEADTPDNFQSRRPNTSFCFLDIRSPGLGDTAMYLCATSRDRQGDYGYTFGSGTRLTVV.

This clonotype was counted ten times or more. The chain has TRBV5-6 and TRBJ2-3; no firm D call. The ends were cut back, 2 bases at V and 3 bases at J, with 4 bases in the middle. This CDR3 has 12 residues. The V gene's germline CDR1 is SGHDT and CDR2 YYEEEE. This chain's CDR3 is CASSFGTDTQYF. CDR3 bases: TGTGCCAGCAGCTTCGGAACAGATACGCAGTATTTT.

Ten or more counts support this clonotype. The J gene is TRBJ2-5, the V gene TRBV2; 14 positions match TRBD2. Germline values: CDR1 SNHLY, CDR2 FYNNEI. The CDR3 spans 16 residues. V shed 7 bases, J shed 5 bases, and the junction held 9 bases outside the gene matches. The CDR3 DNA sequence: TGTGCCAGCACCGCGACTAGCGGGAGGGCCAGGGAGACCCAGTACTTC. Translation: CASTATSGRARETQYF.

This clonotype was observed at least ten times. The chain carries TRBV28 and TRBJ2-3; 11 nucleotides agree with TRBD2. Germline V CDR1 and CDR2: MDHEN, SYDVKM. The CDR3 is 12 residues long. The V and J ends lost 2 bases and 11 bases, in that order; junction bases with no gene match: 0. CDR3 sequence (DNA): TGTGCCAGCAGTTTAGGGACTAGCGGGCAGTATTTT. This encodes CASSLGTSGQYF. Full variable domain (remainder filled in from reference TRBV28 and TRBJ2-3): DVKVTQSSRYLVKRTGEKVFLECVQDMDHENMFWYRQDPGLGLRLIYFSYDVKMKEKGDIPEGYSVSREKKERFSLILESASTNQTSMYLCASSLGTSGQYFGPGTRLTVL.

The chain has TRBV20-1 and TRBJ2-3, with D unresolved. Germline V CDR1 and CDR2: DFQATT, SNEGSKA (reference sequence). V lost 2 bases, J lost 5 bases, and 11 bases lay in between. The CDR3 is 13 amino acids. The CDR3 DNA follows: TGCAGTGCTAGATTCCGTACGGGAGATACGCAGTATTTT. It encodes CSARFRTGDTQYF.

This clonotype was recorded many times. This chain uses TRBV20-1 with TRBJ1-1; D is perhaps TRBD1 (6 bases). V was clipped by 5 bases and J by 4 bases, with 11 bases between them. Germline assignment: CDR1 DFQATT and CDR2 SNEGSKA (reference sequence). This CDR3 has 12 amino acids. CDR3 sequence reads: CSAGRGGTEAFF. As DNA, the CDR3 is TGCAGTGCTGGACGAGGGGGCACTGAAGCTTTCTTT.

V gene TRBV27 combines with J gene TRBJ1-1; TRBD1 might be the D (5 bases). The length of the CDR3 is 14 residues. Per germline, CDR1 MNHEY and CDR2 SMNVEV (reference sequence). Trimming took off 8 bases at V and 5 bases at J, with 18 bases between the two ends. This CDR3 reads CASGIKAGLTEAFF. CDR3 in DNA: TGTGCCAGCGGAATAAAGGCAGGGCTAACTGAAGCTTTCTTT.

This clonotype was seen at least ten times. The V and J genes are TRBV29-1 and TRBJ1-3; 7 bases are shared with TRBD1. CDR3 length: 15 amino acids. V lost 6 bases to trimming and J lost 8 bases; unmatched junction nucleotides: 16. Germline V gene sequence: CDR1 SQVTM, CDR2 ANQGSEA. In DNA form, the CDR3 reads TGCAGCGTCTCTTCGCCCGACAGGGTGGGAGACACCATATATTTT. It is translated as CSVSSPDRVGDTIYF.

This clonotype was seen at least ten times. The chain couples TRBV2 to TRBJ2-7, with 7 bases identical to TRBD1. The CDR3 length is 15 residues. J was trimmed by 1 base and V by 6 bases; bases with no gene match: 9. Germline-derived CDR1 and CDR2 are SNHLY and FYNNEI. The CDR3 nucleotides are TGTGCCAGCAGAAAACCGGGACAGCGGTCCTACGAGCAGTACTTC. The encoded protein is CASRKPGQRSYEQYF.

Note on this clonotype: Because it lacks the conserved phenylalanine or tryptophan at the end, this CDR3 is likely a read error. Here the CDR3 reads CASSIIGDDYGYTL. CDR3 coding DNA: TGTGCCAGTAGTATAATTGGGGATGACTATGGCTACACCCTC. The chain is built from TRBV19 and TRBJ1-2; D call uncertain. CDR1 LNHDA and CDR2 SQIVND come from the germline V gene (reference sequence). The CDR3 contains 14 residues. The germline V and J ends were trimmed by 2 bases and 3 bases, with 10 bases remaining between them.

This clonotype was picked up many times. The CDR3 protein is CASSPSQGSPQHF. CDR3 DNA sequence: TGTGCCAGCAGCCCTTCGCAAGGCTCGCCCCAGCATTTT. The rearrangement links TRBV7-6 to TRBJ1-5; no reliable D call. The CDR3 totals 13 residues. From germline, CDR1 is SGHVS and CDR2 FNYEAQ. Trimming shortened V by 5 bases and J by 9 bases, and 14 bases separated the two germline ends.

This clonotype counts as medium-sized. This chain joins TRBV6-1 and TRBJ1-5, with a possible D match to TRBD1 (5 bases). Germline-derived CDR1 and CDR2 are MNHNS and SASEGT. Trimming pared 6 bases from V and 2 bases from J, leaving 11 bases between. This CDR3 is 14 amino acids long. CDR3 nucleotide sequence: TGTGCCAGCAGGCAGGGCGGGGGCAATCAGCCCCAGCATTTT. It codes for CASRQGGGNQPQHF.